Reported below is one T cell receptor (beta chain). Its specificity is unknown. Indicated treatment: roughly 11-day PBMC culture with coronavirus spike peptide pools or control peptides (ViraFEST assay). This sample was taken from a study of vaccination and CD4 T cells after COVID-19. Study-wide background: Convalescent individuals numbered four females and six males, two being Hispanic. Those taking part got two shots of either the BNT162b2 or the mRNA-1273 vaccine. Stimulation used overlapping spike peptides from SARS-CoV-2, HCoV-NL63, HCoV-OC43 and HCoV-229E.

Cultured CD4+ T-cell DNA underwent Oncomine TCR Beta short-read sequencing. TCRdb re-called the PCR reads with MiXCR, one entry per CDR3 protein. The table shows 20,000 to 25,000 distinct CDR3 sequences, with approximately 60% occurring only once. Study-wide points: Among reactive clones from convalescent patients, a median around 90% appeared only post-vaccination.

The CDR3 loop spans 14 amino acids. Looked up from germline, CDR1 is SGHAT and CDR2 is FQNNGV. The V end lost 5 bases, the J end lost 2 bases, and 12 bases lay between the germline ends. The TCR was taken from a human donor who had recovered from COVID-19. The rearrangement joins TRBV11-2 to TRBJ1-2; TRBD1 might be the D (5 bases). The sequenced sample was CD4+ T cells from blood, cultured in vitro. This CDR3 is CASSPAGGNYGYTF. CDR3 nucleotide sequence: TGTGCCAGCAGCCCCGCGGGGGGAAACTATGGCTACACCTTC.